This section outlines one TCR beta chain sequence together with its context. This clone was recorded only once. The antigen it binds to is not known. The record has no base qualities; no much larger clone is one base away. The V end gives up 0 bases and the J end 5 bases, leaving 8 bases in the junction not matched to a gene. From its cysteine to its phenylalanine, the CDR3 spans 16 amino acids. Of all the DNA, just the CDR3 is kept, 48 bases in frame from base 1. For CDR1 and CDR2, the germline V gene lists SGDLS and YYNGEE. The donors were healthy, HIV-negative adults who had no recently reported acute infections or vaccinations. Only Caucasian adults living in Nashville, Tennessee, USA were represented among the donors. CD4+ T cells were enriched by magnetic negative selection, after which naive cells were positively selected on CD45RA and the negative fraction was taken as the memory subset. Blood was collected by leukapheresis, and PBMCs were isolated by Ficoll-Histopaque density gradient centrifugation and then cryopreserved in liquid nitrogen vapor phase. Analytical flow cytometry was used to check the purity and quantity of each magnetically sorted T cell population. From each sorted fraction, genomic DNA was isolated and quantified by UV absorbance on a Nanodrop 2000c.

These data come from a study of shared clonotypes between healthy human individuals (TCRdb year 2020). For context, the study as a whole: Three men and two women, aged 18 to 49 years, made up the cohort. For each donor, three plates each were used for CD4 naive and CD4 memory, two plates were used for CD8 naive, and one plate was used for CD8 memory. The study deeply sequenced blood TCR repertoires of about 5 healthy adults to estimate repertoire size and the extent of clonotype sharing between individuals. Different laboratories and diverse techniques were used to prepare libraries and sequence TCR repertoires, to increase sequencing depth and limit assay-specific biases. Per donor, leukapheresis produced somewhere between about 0.8 and 9 billion PBMCs. Findings and caveats that apply to the study as a whole: Rarefaction of sorted-subset datasets indicated incomplete sequencing despite the large sequencing depth. Clonotypes shared by all four sorted-subset donors showed higher generation probabilities than non-shared clonotypes. Estimated clonotype richness was generally larger for naive than for memory subsets. Sharing across several donors was observed for approximately 4.6% of naive CD4, 3% to 3.5% of naive CD8, roughly 2.3% of memory CD4, and roughly 0.4% of memory CD8 clonotypes. The small number of donors limited the genetic and exposure-history diversity represented. Sampling was restricted to blood, and TCR repertoires in tissue are likely to differ from TCR repertoires in blood. Pairwise subsampling led to the expectation that sequencing depth would affect the degree of clonotype sharing among donors.

Using the deep immunoSEQ assay, TCR CDR3 regions were amplified from genomic DNA by multiplex PCR. Extracted genomic DNA from each cell subset was spread evenly across all wells of several immunoSEQ 96-well plates, with each plate serving as a replicate. Each replicate PCR for sorted subsets received about 0.2 ug genomic DNA, equal to roughly 29,000 T cell genomes. Purified libraries were measured with a Qubit 3.0 fluorometer, size-checked on a Bioanalyzer 2100, and measured again with the KAPA Library Quantification kit. Each immunoSEQ 96-well plate was sequenced on its own single-read 150-cycle Illumina NextSeq 550 flow cell. The study's processing was this. Because the immunoSEQ output held only junctional sequences and lacked quality scores, the filtering could not match the filtering applied to full-length reads. Sequences were annotated with PyIR, a Python wrapper for IgBLAST v1.9, and V/J genes and CDR3 were assigned using IMGT germline references. Any read was removed if the V/J assignment was weak (E-value above 1e-6), the CDR3 was missing, or the read contained stop codons, out-of-frame junctions, or ambiguous translated residues. V3J clonotypes were defined by identical inferred V gene, J gene, and CDR3 amino acid sequence. Percentage overlap between repertoires was calculated by dividing the number of shared unique clonotypes by the size of the smaller repertoire. Repertoire richness was assessed with RTK rarefaction, the Chao1 estimator, and Recon v2.1 estimates of unobserved clonotypes. Generation probabilities for all TCRbeta clonotypes obtained by the gDNA method from a few donors were computed using OLGA. TCRdb's version of the immuneACCESS table is confined to in-frame rearrangements and falls short of the full clone set. An unresolved V gene accounts for under half of the shortfall where checked; the remainder is of unknown origin. V and J calls and clone size are as listed in that table; D and trimming were resolved from the DNA. This sample comprises 2.3 million or so clones, 93% of them detected only once. Jointly, the top ten make up 0.39% of the sample.

This clonotype was obtained from a man younger than 35 in good health. Some clones in this sample may be carry-over from other donors' samples. The sequenced material came from naive CD4+ T cells from PBMCs. In light of the paper, this sample's cell subset or site label describes: CD45RA+ positively selected. The chain uses TRBV9 and TRBJ2-1; 7 bases in the middle match TRBD2. The CDR3 reads as follows: CASSVAPGLVDNEQFF. In nucleotides, the sequence is TGTGCCAGCAGCGTAGCCCCAGGACTAGTCGACAATGAGCAGTTCTTC.